This TCR beta chain was found in a study of T cell changes during pregnancy in multiple sclerosis. Repertoires were generated with immunoSEQ multiplex PCR, while TCRdb's copy carries only in-frame clones and drops some. The data contain just under 85,000 clones, 90% to 95% of them singletons. V lost 5 bases, J lost 8 bases, and 16 bases stayed unmatched. Germline V lookup: CDR1 SGHRS, CDR2 YFSETQ. The length of the CDR3 is 17 residues. The material sequenced was peripheral blood, taken in the first trimester of pregnancy. The receptor comes from a female donor with multiple sclerosis, enrolled in a pregnancy study. J is TRBJ2-1 and V is TRBV5-1, with 10 bases lining up with TRBD2. This CDR3 is CASRRGLLAGAVDEQFF. In DNA, the CDR3 is TGCGCCAGCAGGCGTGGACTTCTAGCGGGAGCGGTAGATGAGCAGTTCTTC.